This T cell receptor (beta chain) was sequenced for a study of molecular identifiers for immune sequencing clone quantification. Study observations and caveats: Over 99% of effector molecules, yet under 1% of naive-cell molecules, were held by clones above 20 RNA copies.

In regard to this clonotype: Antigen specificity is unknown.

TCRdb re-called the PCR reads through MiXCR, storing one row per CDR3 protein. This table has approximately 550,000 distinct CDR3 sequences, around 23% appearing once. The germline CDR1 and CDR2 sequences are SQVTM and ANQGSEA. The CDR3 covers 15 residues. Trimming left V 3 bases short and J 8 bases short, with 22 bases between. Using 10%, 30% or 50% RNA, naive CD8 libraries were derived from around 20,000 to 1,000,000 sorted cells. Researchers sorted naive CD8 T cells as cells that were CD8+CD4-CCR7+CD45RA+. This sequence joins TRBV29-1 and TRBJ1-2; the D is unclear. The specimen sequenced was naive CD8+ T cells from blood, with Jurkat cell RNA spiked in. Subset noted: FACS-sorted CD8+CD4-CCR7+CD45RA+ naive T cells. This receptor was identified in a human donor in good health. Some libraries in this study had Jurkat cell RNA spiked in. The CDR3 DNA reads TGCAGCGTTGATGGGGATTTTATCCCCGGCATCGGCTACACCTTC. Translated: CSVDGDFIPGIGYTF.